This entry features one TCR beta chain sequence. Its antigen specificity is not known. Base qualities are not provided; no much larger clone lies one nucleotide away. This specimen comes from a study of blood T cell repertoires in COVID-19 (dated by TCRdb to the early 2020s). Describing the broader study: Collaborator samples came from the United States, Italy and Spain and covered acute and convalescent phases of COVID-19. The prospective study material was composed of cDNA or gDNA derived from T cells, B-cell-depleted T cells, or PBMCs. Where available, HLA class I and class II types were obtained from metadata supplied by the sample provider rather than from assay-based typing. A freely available public database, intended as a resource for researchers studying the immune response to SARS-CoV-2, is where the repertoires were released. The samples were drawn from the first 160 participants of the ongoing ImmuneRACE study and from more than 1,000 subjects provided by 6 global collaborators. A de-identified subject ID, COVID-19 status, age in years and sex were almost always included in the sample metadata. Deeply sampled blood TCRbeta repertoires from subjects exposed to, actively infected with, or recovered from COVID-19 were included in the dataset. On the study overall, not on this receptor specifically: The amount of clinical and demographic metadata varied by source and participant and was provided uncurated.

Participants in the prospective study were enrolled through a virtual design, were aged roughly 18 to 100 years, and lived in 24 United States geographic areas. In the prospective study, cohorts were assigned on the basis of participant-reported clinical history obtained from a screening survey and a study questionnaire. In the prospective study, whole blood, serum and a nasopharyngeal or oropharyngeal swab were collected from each participant by mobile phlebotomists. Prospective study participants could optionally give additional blood draws and questionnaires over a roughly 2-month period. Blood samples from the prospective study were shipped frozen or at room temperature prior to DNA extraction. TCRbeta CDR3 regions were amplified from genomic DNA using the immunoSEQ Assay, a bias-controlled multiplex PCR. From the authors' description of their analysis: The number of nucleated cells in each sample was estimated from the amplification of reference gene primers within the assay. To quantify the absolute abundance of each unique TCRbeta CDR3 rearrangement, sequence reads were collapsed and filtered. For each sample, productive Simpson clonality was calculated as the square root of Simpson's diversity index across productive rearrangements. TCRdb retrieved this table from immuneACCESS and kept in-frame rearrangements only. Not all clones are present; in checked studies, unresolved V genes account for under half, and no reason is known for the remainder. V, J and clone size reflect that table, while D and trimming were determined from the DNA. Across this sample there are about 270,000 clones, with roughly 91% seen only once. Together, the top ten hold about 2.3% of the sample.

The germline V gene gives CDR1 as MDHEN and CDR2 as SYDVKM. The CDR3, from cysteine to phenylalanine, totals 14 residues. Only the CDR3 DNA stays, 42 bases, in frame from base 1. Trimming takes 6 bases from V and 0 bases from J, and the germline ends sit 9 bases apart. The receptor chain draws on TRBV28 and TRBJ1-3; possibly the D gene is TRBD1, per 5 matching bases. This clonotype originated in a woman in her 40s with acute COVID-19. Sequenced sample: PBMCs or T cells enriched from blood (not recorded which). CDR3 sequence: CASSLDSSGNTIYF. Read as DNA, the sequence is TGTGCCAGCAGCCTAGACAGCTCTGGAAACACCATATATTTT.